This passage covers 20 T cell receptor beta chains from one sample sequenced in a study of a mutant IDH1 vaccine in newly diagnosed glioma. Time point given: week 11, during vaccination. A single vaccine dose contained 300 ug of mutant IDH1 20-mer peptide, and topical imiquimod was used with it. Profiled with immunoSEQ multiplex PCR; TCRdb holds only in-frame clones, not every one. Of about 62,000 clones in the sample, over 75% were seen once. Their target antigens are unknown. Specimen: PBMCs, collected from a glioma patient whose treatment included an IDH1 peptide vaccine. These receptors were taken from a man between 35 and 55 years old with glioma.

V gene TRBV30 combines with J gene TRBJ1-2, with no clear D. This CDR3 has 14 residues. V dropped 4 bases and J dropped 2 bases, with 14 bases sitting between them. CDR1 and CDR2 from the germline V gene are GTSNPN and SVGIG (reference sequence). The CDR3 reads CAWTLLLGNYGYTF. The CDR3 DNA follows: TGTGCCTGGACCCTACTCCTTGGGAACTATGGCTACACCTTC.

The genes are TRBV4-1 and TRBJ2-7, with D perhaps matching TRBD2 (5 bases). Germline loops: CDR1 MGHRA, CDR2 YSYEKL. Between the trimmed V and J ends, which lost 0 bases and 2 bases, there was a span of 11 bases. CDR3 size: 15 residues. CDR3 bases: TGCGCCAGCAGCCAAGATTCGTCGGGAACCTACGAGCAGTACGTC. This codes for CASSQDSSGTYEQYV.

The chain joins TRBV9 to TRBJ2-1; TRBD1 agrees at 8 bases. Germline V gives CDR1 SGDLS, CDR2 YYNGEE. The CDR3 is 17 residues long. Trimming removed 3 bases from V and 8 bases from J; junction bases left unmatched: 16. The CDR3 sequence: CASSAFPGQVPRDEQFF. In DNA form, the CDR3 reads TGTGCCAGCAGCGCGTTCCCGGGACAGGTCCCTAGGGATGAGCAGTTCTTC.

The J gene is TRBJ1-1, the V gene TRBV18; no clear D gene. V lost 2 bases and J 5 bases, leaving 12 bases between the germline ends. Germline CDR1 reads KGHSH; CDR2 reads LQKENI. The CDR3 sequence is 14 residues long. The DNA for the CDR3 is TGTGCCAGCTCACCAGGCATCTCGGGAACTGAAGCTTTCTTT. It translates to CASSPGISGTEAFF. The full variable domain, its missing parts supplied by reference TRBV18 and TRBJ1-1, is NAGVMQNPRHLVRRRGQEARLRCSPMKGHSHVYWYRQLPEEGLKFMVYLQKENIIDESGMPKERFSAEFPKEGPSILRIQQVVRGDSAAYFCASSPGISGTEAFFGQGTRLTVV.

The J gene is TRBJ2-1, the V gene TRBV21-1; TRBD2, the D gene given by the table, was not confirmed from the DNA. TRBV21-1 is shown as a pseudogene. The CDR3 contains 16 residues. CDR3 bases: TGTGCCAACCAAAACAAGACTAGCGGGCGCGCCAATGAGCAGTTCTTC. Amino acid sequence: CANQNKTSGRANEQFF.

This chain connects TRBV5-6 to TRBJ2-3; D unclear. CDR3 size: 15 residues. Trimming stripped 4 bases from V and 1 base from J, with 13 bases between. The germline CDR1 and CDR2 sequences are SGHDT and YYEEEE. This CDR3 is CASSATPARTDTQYF. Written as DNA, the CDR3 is TGTGCCAGCAGCGCCACTCCTGCCCGCACAGATACGCAGTATTTT.

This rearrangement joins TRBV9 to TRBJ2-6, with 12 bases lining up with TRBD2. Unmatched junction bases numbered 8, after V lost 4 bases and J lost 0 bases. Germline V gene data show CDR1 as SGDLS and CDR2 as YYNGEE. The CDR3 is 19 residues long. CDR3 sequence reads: CASSRQTSGGLSGANVLTF. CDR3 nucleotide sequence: TGTGCCAGCAGCCGACAGACTAGCGGGGGCCTCTCTGGGGCCAACGTCCTGACTTTC.

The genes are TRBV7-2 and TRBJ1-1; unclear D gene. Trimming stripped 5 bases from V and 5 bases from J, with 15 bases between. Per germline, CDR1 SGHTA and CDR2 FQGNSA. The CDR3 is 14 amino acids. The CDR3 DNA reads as TGTGCCAGCAGCCCGGTCCGGACGGGAACTGAAGCTTTCTTT. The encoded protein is CASSPVRTGTEAFF.

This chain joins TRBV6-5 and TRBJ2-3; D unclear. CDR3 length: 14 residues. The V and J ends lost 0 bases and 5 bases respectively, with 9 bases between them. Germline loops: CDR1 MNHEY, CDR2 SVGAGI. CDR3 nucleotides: TGTGCCAGCAGTTACTCGTTCTCGATAGATACGCAGTATTTT. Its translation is CASSYSFSIDTQYF.

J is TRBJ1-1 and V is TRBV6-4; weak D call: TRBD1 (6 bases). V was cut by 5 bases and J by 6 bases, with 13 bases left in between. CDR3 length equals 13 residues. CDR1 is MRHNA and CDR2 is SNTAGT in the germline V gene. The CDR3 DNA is TGTGCCAGCAGTTTCGACAGGAATGCTGAAGCTTTCTTT. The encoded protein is CASSFDRNAEAFF.

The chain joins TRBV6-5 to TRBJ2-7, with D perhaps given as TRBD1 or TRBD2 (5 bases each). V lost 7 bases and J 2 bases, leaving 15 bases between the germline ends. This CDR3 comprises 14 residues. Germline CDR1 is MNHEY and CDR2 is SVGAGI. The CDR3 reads CASTQEGKAYEQYF. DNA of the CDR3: TGTGCCAGCACTCAAGAGGGGAAGGCCTACGAGCAGTACTTC.

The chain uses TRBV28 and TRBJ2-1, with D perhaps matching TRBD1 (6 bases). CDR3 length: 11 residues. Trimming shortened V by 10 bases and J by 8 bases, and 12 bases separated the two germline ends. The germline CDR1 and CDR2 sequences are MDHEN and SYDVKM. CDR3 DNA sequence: TGTGCCACCAGGGGCGCCCATGAGCAGTTCTTC. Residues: CATRGAHEQFF.

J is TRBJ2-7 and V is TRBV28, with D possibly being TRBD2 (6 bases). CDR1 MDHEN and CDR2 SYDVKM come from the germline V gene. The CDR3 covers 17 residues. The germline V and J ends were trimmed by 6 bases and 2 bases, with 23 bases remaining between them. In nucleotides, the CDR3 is TGTGCCAGCAGACGATCCCTTGGAGGGTTAACCACCTACGAGCAGTACTTC. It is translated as CASRRSLGGLTTYEQYF.

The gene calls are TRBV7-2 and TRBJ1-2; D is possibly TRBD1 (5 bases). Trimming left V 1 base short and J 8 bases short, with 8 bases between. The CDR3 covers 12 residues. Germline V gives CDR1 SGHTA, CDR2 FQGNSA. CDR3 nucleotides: TGTGCCAGCAGCTTAGACAGGCAGGGCTACACCTTC. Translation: CASSLDRQGYTF.

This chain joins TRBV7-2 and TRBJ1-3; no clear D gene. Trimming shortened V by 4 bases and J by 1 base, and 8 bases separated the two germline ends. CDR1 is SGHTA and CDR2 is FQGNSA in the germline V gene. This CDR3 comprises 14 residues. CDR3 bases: TGTGCCAGCAGCTCTAGTAGTTCTGGAAACACCATATATTTT. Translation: CASSSSSSGNTIYF.

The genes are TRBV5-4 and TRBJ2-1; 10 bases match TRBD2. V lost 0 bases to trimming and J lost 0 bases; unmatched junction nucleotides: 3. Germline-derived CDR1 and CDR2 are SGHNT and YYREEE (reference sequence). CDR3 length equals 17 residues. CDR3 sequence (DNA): TGTGCCAGCAGCTTGGGGACTAGCGGATTCTCCTACAATGAGCAGTTCTTC. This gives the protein CASSLGTSGFSYNEQFF.

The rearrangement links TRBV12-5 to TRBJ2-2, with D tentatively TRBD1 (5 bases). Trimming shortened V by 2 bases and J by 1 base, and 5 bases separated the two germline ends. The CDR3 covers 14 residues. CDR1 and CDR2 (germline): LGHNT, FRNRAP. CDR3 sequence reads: CASGLTGNTGELFF. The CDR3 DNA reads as TGTGCTAGTGGTTTGACAGGGAACACCGGGGAGCTGTTTTTT.

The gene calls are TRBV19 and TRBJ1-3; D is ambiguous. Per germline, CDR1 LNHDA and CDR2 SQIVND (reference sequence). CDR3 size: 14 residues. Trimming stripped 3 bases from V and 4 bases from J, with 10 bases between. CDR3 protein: CASSIGSRGNTIYF. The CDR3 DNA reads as TGTGCCAGTAGTATCGGGTCACGCGGAAACACCATATATTTT.

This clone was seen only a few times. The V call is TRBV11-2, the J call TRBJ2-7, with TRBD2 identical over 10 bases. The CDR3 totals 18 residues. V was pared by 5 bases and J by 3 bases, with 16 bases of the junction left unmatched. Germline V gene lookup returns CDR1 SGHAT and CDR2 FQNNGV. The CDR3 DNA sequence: TGTGCCAGCAGCCGCATTGGACTAGCGGCAACCGCGGGCTACGAGCAGTACTTC. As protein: CASSRIGLAATAGYEQYF.

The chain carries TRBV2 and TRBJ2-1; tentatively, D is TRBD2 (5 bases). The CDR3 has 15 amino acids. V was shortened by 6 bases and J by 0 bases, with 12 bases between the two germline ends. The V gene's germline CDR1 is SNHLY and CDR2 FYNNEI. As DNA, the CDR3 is TGTGCCAGCAGATCTCTAGCAAGCTCCTACAATGAGCAGTTCTTC. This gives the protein CASRSLASSYNEQFF.